What follows are 26 T cell receptor beta chains derived from one specimen sequenced in a study of T cell responses to AZD1222 COVID-19 vaccine. Generated by immunoSEQ multiplex PCR, the TCRdb table keeps only in-frame clones and is missing some. The table shows 150,000 or so clones, with 90% occurring only once. The sequences come from peripheral blood, collected 28 days after the second AZD1222 dose. The origin of the receptors is an adult who received the AZD1222 COVID-19 vaccine.

In DNA form, the CDR3 reads TGTGCCAGCACCCTACCGGGACTAGCGGGAGCGGAGCAGTTCTTC. This codes for CASTLPGLAGAEQFF. The V gene is TRBV28, the J gene TRBJ2-1, with 14 bases identical to TRBD2. The junction had 9 bases not matched to a gene; V was cut back by 7 bases and J by 10 bases. This CDR3 spans 15 amino acids. CDR1 and CDR2 from the germline V gene are MDHEN and SYDVKM.

This chain joins TRBV18 and TRBJ2-7, with 14 bases fitting TRBD2. Germline CDR1 is KGHSH and CDR2 is LQKENI. This CDR3 spans 18 amino acids. After removal of 3 bases from V and 0 bases from J, the junction contained 7 bases not matched to a gene. CDR3 residues: CASSPPGTSGGTSYEQYF. CDR3 sequence (DNA): TGTGCCAGCTCACCTCCCGGGACTAGCGGGGGTACCTCCTACGAGCAGTACTTC.

This chain's CDR3 is CASSQLDRNTEAFF. CDR3 DNA sequence: TGTGCCAGCAGCCAATTGGATAGGAACACTGAAGCTTTCTTT. V usage is TRBV16 and J usage is TRBJ1-1; D uncertain. The length of the CDR3 is 14 residues. The V and J ends lost 1 base and 1 base respectively, with 7 bases between them. Germline CDR1 is KGHSY and CDR2 is FQNENV.

V usage is TRBV19 and J usage is TRBJ2-2, with TRBD2 matching 8 bases. The ends lost 10 bases at V and 4 bases at J; junction bases unmatched: 14. This CDR3 comprises 16 residues. The V gene's germline CDR1 is LNHDA and CDR2 SQIVND (reference sequence). In nucleotides, the CDR3 is TGTGCCACTAACCCCCCAGCGGGAGATATCACCGGGGAGCTGTTTTTT. It encodes CATNPPAGDITGELFF.

J is TRBJ2-3 and V is TRBV3-1 (or the pseudogene TRBV3-2); 12 bases map to TRBD2. Germline assignment: CDR1 LGHDT and CDR2 YNNKEL (reference sequence). The V gene end was trimmed by 0 bases and the J gene end by 8 bases; junction bases not matched to a gene: 6. The CDR3 has 16 residues. For the CDR3, the DNA is TGTGCCAGCAGCCAAGAAGCTAGCGGGAGGGGGGGTACGCAGTATTTT. Its protein product is CASSQEASGRGGTQYF.

V usage is TRBV7-2 and J usage is TRBJ2-1; 8 nucleotides line up with TRBD1. CDR3 length: 15 residues. V gave up 4 bases and J gave up 0 bases; unmatched junction bases: 2. CDR1 and CDR2 from the germline V gene are SGHTA and FQGNSA. This CDR3 is CASSYTGGSYNEQFF. CDR3 nucleotides: TGTGCCAGCAGCTACACAGGGGGCTCCTACAATGAGCAGTTCTTC.

The V call is TRBV11-2, the J call TRBJ1-6; D is uncertain. Trimming removed 0 bases at V and 13 bases at J, with 16 bases between. The CDR3 contains 15 residues. CDR1 and CDR2 (germline): SGHAT, FQNNGV. The CDR3 is CASSLDRTSKSPLHF. CDR3 DNA sequence: TGTGCCAGCAGCTTAGACAGGACTTCAAAGTCCCCCCTCCACTTT.

The sample holds a few counts of this clone. The V call is TRBV7-9, the J call TRBJ2-5; no firm D call. Trimming took off 2 bases at V and 1 base at J, with 11 bases between the two ends. CDR1 is SEHNR, CDR2 FQNEAQ, per germline (reference sequence). This CDR3 has 15 amino acids. Here the CDR3 DNA reads TGTGCCAGCAGCTTAATGGTTTGGGCCCAAGAGACCCAGTACTTC. It is translated as CASSLMVWAQETQYF.

The chain is built from TRBV7-7 and TRBJ1-3; D uncertain. Trimming left V 2 bases short and J 0 bases short, with 11 bases between. This CDR3 comprises 16 residues. The germline V gene has CDR1 SSHAT and CDR2 FNYEAQ (reference sequence). CDR3: CASSLSAGVSGNTIYF. The CDR3 nucleotides read TGTGCCAGCAGCTTATCAGCGGGAGTCTCTGGAAACACCATATATTTT.

The chain couples TRBV29-1 to TRBJ1-5; D call uncertain. The CDR3 extends over 13 amino acids. The germline V gene encodes CDR1 SQVTM and CDR2 ANQGSEA. V was cut by 6 bases and J by 11 bases, with 20 bases left in between. In nucleotides, the CDR3 is TGCAGCGTCGCCTACAGTTCGGGATTTGCCCAGCATTTT. Encoded protein: CSVAYSSGFAQHF.

The chain combines TRBV7-2 with TRBJ1-5; D is unresolved. Trimming cost V 1 base and J 0 bases, with 10 bases left between them. The CDR3 is 16 amino acids. Germline V CDR1 and CDR2: SGHTA, FQGNSA. The CDR3 protein is CASSLVGRSSNQPQHF. DNA of the CDR3: TGTGCCAGCAGCTTAGTGGGCCGGAGTAGCAATCAGCCCCAGCATTTT.

The J gene is TRBJ2-2, the V gene TRBV3-1 (or the pseudogene TRBV3-2), with 7 bases that match TRBD2. The trim removed 4 bases at V and 1 base at J, leaving 0 bases unmatched. The CDR3 extends over 14 amino acids. Germline CDR1 is LGHDT and CDR2 is YNNKEL (reference sequence). CDR3 in amino acids: CASSRGGNTGELFF. The CDR3 nucleotides are TGTGCCAGCAGCCGGGGGGGGAACACCGGGGAGCTGTTTTTT.

The chain joins TRBV11-2 to TRBJ1-1, with D uncertain. The CDR3 spans 14 residues. Trimming took off 0 bases at V and 6 bases at J, with 11 bases between the two ends. CDR1 is SGHAT and CDR2 is FQNNGV in the germline V gene. The CDR3 DNA sequence: TGTGCCAGCAGCTTAGATCACCGGACGTCTGAAGCTTTCTTT. Translation: CASSLDHRTSEAFF. The whole variable domain, filled in from reference TRBV11-2 and TRBJ1-1, reads EAGVAQSPRYKIIEKRQSVAFWCNPISGHATLYWYQQILGQGPKLLIQFQNNGVVDDSQLPKDRFSAERLKGVDSTLKIQPAKLEDSAVYLCASSLDHRTSEAFFGQGTRLTVV.

This clone was found once. The junction does not match germline at one end; this may be a read error. CDR3 amino acids: CASSRQNGEQYF. The CDR3 nucleotides are TGTGCTAGCAGCCGTCAAAATGGCGAGCAGTACTTC. This rearrangement joins TRBV7-7 to TRBJ2-7; D ambiguous. This CDR3 region has 12 residues. Germline-derived CDR1 and CDR2 are SSHAT and FNYEAQ (reference sequence).

This chain joins TRBV5-4 and TRBJ1-1, with D unresolved. The CDR3 totals 13 residues. Trimming removed 2 bases at V and 0 bases at J, with 5 bases between. Germline CDR1 SGHNT, CDR2 YYREEE (reference sequence). CDR3 in amino acids: CASSFTLNTEAFF. The CDR3 nucleotides read TGTGCCAGCAGCTTTACACTGAACACTGAAGCTTTCTTT.

A single count supports this clone. This rearrangement joins TRBV5-1 to TRBJ2-7; 7 bases are shared with TRBD2. Germline V lookup: CDR1 SGHRS, CDR2 YFSETQ. This CDR3 has 14 residues. V lost 2 bases, J lost 2 bases, and 4 bases stayed unmatched. The CDR3 DNA reads TGCGCCAGCAGCTTACCCGGGACTACCTACGAGCAGTACTTC. Translated: CASSLPGTTYEQYF.

The chain links TRBV28 to TRBJ2-1, with D hard to call. CDR3 length equals 14 residues. Germline values: CDR1 MDHEN, CDR2 SYDVKM. Trimming pared 6 bases from V and 5 bases from J, leaving 14 bases between. The CDR3 coding sequence is TGTGCCAGCAGAGGTCAGTCCCTTAACAATGAGCAGTTCTTC. Amino acid sequence: CASRGQSLNNEQFF. Based on the CDR3 plus reference TRBV28 and TRBJ2-1, the full variable domain is DVKVTQSSRYLVKRTGEKVFLECVQDMDHENMFWYRQDPGLGLRLIYFSYDVKMKEKGDIPEGYSVSREKKERFSLILESASTNQTSMYLCASRGQSLNNEQFFGPGTRLTVL.

The chain combines TRBV2 with TRBJ1-3; 9 nucleotides agree with TRBD1. The V and J ends lost 6 bases and 2 bases, in that order; junction bases with no gene match: 2. The CDR3 runs 14 residues. CDR1 SNHLY and CDR2 FYNNEI come from the germline V gene. For the CDR3, the DNA is TGTGCCAGCAGGGGACAGGGTCCTGGAAACACCATATATTTT. Translation gives CASRGQGPGNTIYF.

V usage is TRBV2 and J usage is TRBJ1-5; D is undetermined. Germline assignment: CDR1 SNHLY and CDR2 FYNNEI. This CDR3 contains 13 residues. Trimming left V 2 bases short and J 3 bases short, with 5 bases between. This CDR3 is CASSEFVNQPQHF. In DNA, the CDR3 is TGTGCCAGCAGTGAATTTGTCAATCAGCCCCAGCATTTT.

In this sample, this clone turned up a few times. The V gene is TRBV27, the J gene TRBJ1-4; D may be TRBD1 (6 bases). Trimming left V 4 bases short and J 8 bases short, with 14 bases between. CDR1 is MNHEY and CDR2 is SMNVEV in the germline V gene (reference sequence). This CDR3 spans 14 amino acids. The CDR3 DNA reads TGTGCCAGCAGTTCTACAGGGTTAGGAGAAAAACTGTTTTTT. Protein: CASSSTGLGEKLFF.

The chain employs TRBV10-2 and TRBJ2-2; 11 bases are shared with TRBD2. Germline values: CDR1 WSHSY, CDR2 SAAADI. The CDR3 totals 14 residues. V lost 5 bases and J lost 5; bases outside the gene matches: 1. Here the CDR3 reads CASSTSGGTGELFF. In DNA form, the CDR3 reads TGCGCCAGCAGTACTAGCGGGGGTACCGGGGAGCTGTTTTTT.

V is TRBV27 and J is TRBJ1-2, with TRBD1 as a possible D gene (6 bases). Germline CDR1 reads MNHEY; CDR2 reads SMNVEV (reference sequence). Trimming took 0 bases from V and 7 from J, leaving 18 bases between them. The CDR3 loop spans 16 amino acids. The CDR3 bases are TGTGCCAGCAGTTTATCGATACGGGGGCGGCTCGGTGGCTACACCTTC. This sequence encodes CASSLSIRGRLGGYTF.

The genes are TRBV6-1 and TRBJ2-1, with TRBD2 matching 7 bases. Trimming took 0 bases from V and 2 from J; bases not matched to a gene: 7. Looked up from germline, CDR1 is MNHNS and CDR2 is SASEGT. The CDR3 has 17 amino acids. The CDR3, as DNA: TGTGCCAGCAGTGAAGCGGGAGGGAGATTCCCCTACAATGAGCAGTTCTTC. The encoded protein is CASSEAGGRFPYNEQFF.

This chain connects TRBV6-5 to TRBJ1-6, with TRBD1 matching 9 bases. V lost 6 bases, J lost 5 bases, and 5 bases stayed unmatched. There are 15 residues in the CDR3. Per the germline V gene, CDR1 is MNHEY and CDR2 is SVGAGI. CDR3 in amino acids: CASSTTGGDNSPLHF. DNA of the CDR3: TGTGCCAGCAGCACGACAGGGGGGGATAATTCACCCCTCCACTTT.

This clone was observed a single time. This chain connects TRBV5-1 to TRBJ1-4; 7 bases fit TRBD1. Per germline, CDR1 SGHRS and CDR2 YFSETQ. The CDR3 contains 17 residues. J was trimmed by 3 bases and V by 0 bases; bases with no gene match: 8. This chain's CDR3 is CASSLAVGGTANEKLFF. The CDR3 region has the DNA TGCGCCAGCAGCTTGGCCGTTGGGGGGACAGCTAATGAAAAACTGTTTTTT.

This chain links TRBV7-2 with TRBJ2-7; D is uncertain. Between the trimmed V and J ends, which lost 1 base and 4 bases, there was a span of 8 bases. The CDR3 is 13 residues long. The V gene's germline CDR1 is SGHTA and CDR2 FQGNSA. The CDR3 DNA follows: TGTGCCAGCAGCTTAGTGGGCGATTACGAGCAGTACTTC. Amino acid sequence: CASSLVGDYEQYF. Full variable domain (rest looked up from reference TRBV7-2 and TRBJ2-7): GAGVSQSPSNKVTEKGKDVELRCDPISGHTALYWYRQSLGQGLEFLIYFQGNSAPDKSGLPSDRFSAERTGGSVSTLTIQRTQQEDSAVYLCASSLVGDYEQYFGPGTRLTVT.